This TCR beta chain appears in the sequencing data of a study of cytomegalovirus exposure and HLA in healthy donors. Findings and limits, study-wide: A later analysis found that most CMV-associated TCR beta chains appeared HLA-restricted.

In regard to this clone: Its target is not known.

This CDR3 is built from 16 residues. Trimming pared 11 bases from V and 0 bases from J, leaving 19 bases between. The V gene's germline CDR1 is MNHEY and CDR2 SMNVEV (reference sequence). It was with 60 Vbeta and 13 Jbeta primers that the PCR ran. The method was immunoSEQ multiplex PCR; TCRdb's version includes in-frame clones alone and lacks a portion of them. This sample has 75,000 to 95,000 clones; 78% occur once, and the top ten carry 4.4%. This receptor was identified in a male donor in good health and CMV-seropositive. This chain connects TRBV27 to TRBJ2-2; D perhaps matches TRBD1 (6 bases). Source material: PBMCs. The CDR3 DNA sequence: TGTGCCGCGAGGGGTACCGGGACAACGAACACCGGGGAGCTGTTTTTT. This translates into CAARGTGTTNTGELFF.